Below, one TCR beta chain is given with its context. Its target is not known. Libraries were prepared by immunoSEQ multiplex PCR; TCRdb keeps only in-frame clonotypes and omits some of them. Of about 46,000 clones listed, 80% to 90% are singletons. The source of the sample is a study of OX40 agonist ivuxolimab in advanced cancers. As for the study in general: Patients assigned to dose escalation were diagnosed with hepatocellular carcinoma, melanoma, renal cell or head and neck cancer. Those enrolled were about 80% male, with a mean age of around 57 years and ages from roughly 23 to 80.

Cycle 7 day 1, cycle 4 day 1, and baseline were the timepoints at which blood was sampled. Study-wide findings and caveats: At doses 0.1 to 3.0 mg/kg, CD4+ and CD8+ clones expanded.

The sequence came from an adult with an advanced solid tumor such as melanoma, head and neck, liver or kidney cancer. The sample in question was CD4+ or CD8+ T cells sorted from blood, obtained in a trial of the OX40 agonist ivuxolimab.

CDR3 coding DNA: TGTGCCAGCTCACCATCAATGAGGCTACATACCTACGAGCAGTACTTC. Translating it yields CASSPSMRLHTYEQYF. The chain uses TRBV18 and TRBJ2-7; no clear D gene. This CDR3 has 16 amino acids. The germline gives CDR1 KGHSH, CDR2 LQKENI. V was clipped by 2 bases and J by 2 bases, with 16 bases between them.